Listed below are T cell receptor beta chains from one sample, sequenced in a study of shared clonotypes between healthy human individuals. TCRdb's table, derived via immunoSEQ multiplex PCR, lists solely in-frame clones and lacks some. The table includes about 1.1 million clones, about 80% detected once. Sequencing used memory CD4+ T cells from PBMCs. The receptors were sampled from a man between 18 and 29 years old in good health. Some clones in this sample may be carry-over from other donors' samples. Both conserved end residues are part of each CDR3. A D gene is named only where the DNA matches it firmly. The size field is filled for only some rows; it gives once, few, many or a size class.

d_call,clone_size,j_call,v_call,cdr3_nt,cdr3_aa
TRBD1,NA,TRBJ2-3,TRBV10-3,TGTGCCGCCAAACCGGGACAGCGCACAGATACGCAGTATTTT,CAAKPGQRTDTQYF
TRBD1,NA,TRBJ2-4,TRBV10-3,TGTGCCATCAGTTTTACGAATGGACAGGGGGGAGCCAAAAACATTCAGTACTTC,CAISFTNGQGGAKNIQYF
NA,NA,TRBJ1-1,TRBV5-1,TGCGCCAGCAGCGATCCCTCAGGGGTATATCCTGAAGCTTTCTTT,CASSDPSGVYPEAFF
TRBD1,NA,TRBJ2-1,TRBV7-3,TGTGCCAGCAGCTTAACCCCGGGACAGCCACCGGGTAATGAGCAGTTCTTC,CASSLTPGQPPGNEQFF
NA,few,TRBJ2-5,TRBV13,TGTGCCAGCACCCGAGAGAGGGGGACCCAGTACTTC,CASTRERGTQYF
NA,few,TRBJ2-7,TRBV18,TGTGCCAGCTCACCCATTAGCGGCTCCTACGAGCAGTACTTC,CASSPISGSYEQYF
NA,NA,TRBJ1-5,TRBV4-1,TGCGCCAGCAGCCAAGAGTCAGGGAAACAGCCCCAGCATTTT,CASSQESGKQPQHF
NA,few,TRBJ1-3,TRBV2,TGTGCCAGCACTACTGGACCCGGGACCTCGACTGGAAACACCATATATTTT,CASTTGPGTSTGNTIYF
NA,NA,TRBJ1-4,TRBV5-1,TGCGCCAGCAGCTTGGGCTCGTCAGGAGGGGAAAAACTGTTTTTT,CASSLGSSGGEKLFF
NA,NA,TRBJ2-7,TRBV5-1,TGCGCCAGCAGCTTGGCAGGGAGTTCCTACGAGCAGTACTTC,CASSLAGSSYEQYF
TRBD2,NA,TRBJ2-1,TRBV7-2,TGTGCCAGCAGCAGGATGTTGGCGGGAGTTAAGTTCTTC,CASSRMLAGVKFF
NA,NA,TRBJ2-1,TRBV2,TGTGCCAGCACTAGCCATCCCGACAATGAGCAGTTCTTC,CASTSHPDNEQFF
NA,NA,TRBJ1-4,TRBV28,TGTGCCAGCAGTTCCCGAGGGGGTAATGAAAAACTGTTTTTT,CASSSRGGNEKLFF
TRBD2,NA,TRBJ2-7,TRBV6-6,TGTGCCAGCAGCCCTAGCGGGAGGTCCTCCTACGAGCAGTACTTC,CASSPSGRSSYEQYF
TRBD1,NA,TRBJ2-3,TRBV4-1,TGCGCCAGCAGCCGGGACAGGGGGGGCACAGATACGCAGTATTTT,CASSRDRGGTDTQYF
TRBD1,NA,TRBJ1-4,TRBV9,TGTGCCAGCAGTTCAGGGACAGCACAAGAAAAACTGTTTTTT,CASSSGTAQEKLFF
TRBD1,once,TRBJ1-2,TRBV5-1,TGCGCCAGCAGCTTGGACCGGACAGGGGACGGATATGGCTACACCTTC,CASSLDRTGDGYGYTF
TRBD2,NA,TRBJ2-3,TRBV6-6,TGTGCCAGCAGTGGGACTAGCGGAAAAATAGATACGCAGTATTTT,CASSGTSGKIDTQYF
TRBD2,many,TRBJ2-1,TRBV7-8,TGTGCCAGCAGCTTCGCGGCGGGAGGGTGGAATGAGCAGTTCTTC,CASSFAAGGWNEQFF
TRBD2,NA,TRBJ2-7,TRBV2,TGTGCCAGCAGTGAGCAGAGGGGACTAGTGGCCTACGAGCAGTACTTC,CASSEQRGLVAYEQYF
TRBD2,few,TRBJ2-3,TRBV9,TGTGCCAGCACCCGCGGAGCGGGAGGGCCGAGCACAGATACGCAGTATTTT,CASTRGAGGPSTDTQYF
TRBD1,NA,TRBJ2-7,TRBV15,TGTGCCACCAGCAGAGCAAAACAGGGGGAGCAGTACTTC,CATSRAKQGEQYF
TRBD2,NA,TRBJ2-7,TRBV4-2,TGTGCCAGCAGCCAACAGCGCCGAAGTAGCGGGAGGGCCTCCTACGAGCAGTACTTC,CASSQQRRSSGRASYEQYF
TRBD2,once,TRBJ2-7,TRBV6-5,TGTGCCAGCACCGAACGACTAGCGGGATCCGAGCAGTACTTC,CASTERLAGSEQYF
NA,NA,TRBJ1-5,TRBV2,TGTGCCAGCAGCGCCATCAATCAGCCCCAGCATTTT,CASSAINQPQHF
TRBD1,NA,TRBJ1-2,TRBV5-1,TGCGCCAGCAGCTCGGGGACAGGGGGAGGTTATGGCTACACCTTC,CASSSGTGGGYGYTF
NA,NA,TRBJ1-1,TRBV5-4,TGTGCCAGCAGCTCCGCCAGGGCCGAAGCTTTCTTT,CASSSARAEAFF
NA,NA,TRBJ2-1,TRBV7-2,TGTGCCAGCAGCTTAGTTGGAAGAGGTGAGCAGTTCTTC,CASSLVGRGEQFF
TRBD1,NA,TRBJ1-2,TRBV28,TGTGCCAGCAGTCTCTCGTCCGGGACAGGGAGCCTCTATGGCTACACCTTC,CASSLSSGTGSLYGYTF
NA,NA,TRBJ2-5,TRBV28,TGTGCCAGCCAGTTCCCCGGACCGGGGACCCAGTACTTC,CASQFPGPGTQYF
NA,NA,TRBJ1-2,TRBV11-1,TGTGCCAGCAGCCCCACCTGGAATGCCCTGGGAGCTAACTATGGCTACACCTTC,CASSPTWNALGANYGYTF
NA,NA,TRBJ1-4,TRBV27,TGTGCCAGCAGTTTATTCAGGAAGAATGAAAAACTGTTTTTT,CASSLFRKNEKLFF
NA,NA,TRBJ2-3,TRBV6-5,TGTGCCAGCAGTTACTCCGGCCCCGGGGATACGCAGTATTTT,CASSYSGPGDTQYF
NA,NA,TRBJ1-1,TRBV7-2,TGTGCCAGCAGCTTCCTCGGAGGGGCATACAACACTGAAGCTTTCTTT,CASSFLGGAYNTEAFF
NA,many,TRBJ1-3,TRBV6-1,TGTGCCAGCAGCTACTCTGGAAACACCATATATTTT,CASSYSGNTIYF
NA,NA,TRBJ1-2,TRBV18,TGTGCCAGCTCACCCCGTTCGCTGGGACCAGCGCTGGAGGATGGCTACACCTTC,CASSPRSLGPALEDGYTF
NA,once,TRBJ2-5,TRBV29-1,TGCAGCGTTGGACAGAGAGGGGTTCAAGAGACCCAGTACTTC,CSVGQRGVQETQYF
NA,NA,TRBJ2-1,TRBV7-8,TGTGCCAGCAGCTTAGGTAACAATGAGCAGTTCTTC,CASSLGNNEQFF
NA,once,TRBJ2-3,TRBV5-1,TGCGCCAGCAGCTTGGTCCGAAGTTCGGCAGATACGCAGTATTTT,CASSLVRSSADTQYF
NA,NA,TRBJ2-7,TRBV28,TGTGCCAGCGGACGGCCTGACTTCGAGCAGTACTTC,CASGRPDFEQYF
NA,NA,TRBJ2-5,TRBV7-7,TGTGCCAGCAGCTCCAACATAGGGACGCAAGAGACCCAGTACTTC,CASSSNIGTQETQYF
TRBD2,NA,TRBJ2-1,TRBV30,TGTGCCTGGAGCTCCTGGACTAGCGGGAGACACTACAATGAGCAGTTCTTC,CAWSSWTSGRHYNEQFF